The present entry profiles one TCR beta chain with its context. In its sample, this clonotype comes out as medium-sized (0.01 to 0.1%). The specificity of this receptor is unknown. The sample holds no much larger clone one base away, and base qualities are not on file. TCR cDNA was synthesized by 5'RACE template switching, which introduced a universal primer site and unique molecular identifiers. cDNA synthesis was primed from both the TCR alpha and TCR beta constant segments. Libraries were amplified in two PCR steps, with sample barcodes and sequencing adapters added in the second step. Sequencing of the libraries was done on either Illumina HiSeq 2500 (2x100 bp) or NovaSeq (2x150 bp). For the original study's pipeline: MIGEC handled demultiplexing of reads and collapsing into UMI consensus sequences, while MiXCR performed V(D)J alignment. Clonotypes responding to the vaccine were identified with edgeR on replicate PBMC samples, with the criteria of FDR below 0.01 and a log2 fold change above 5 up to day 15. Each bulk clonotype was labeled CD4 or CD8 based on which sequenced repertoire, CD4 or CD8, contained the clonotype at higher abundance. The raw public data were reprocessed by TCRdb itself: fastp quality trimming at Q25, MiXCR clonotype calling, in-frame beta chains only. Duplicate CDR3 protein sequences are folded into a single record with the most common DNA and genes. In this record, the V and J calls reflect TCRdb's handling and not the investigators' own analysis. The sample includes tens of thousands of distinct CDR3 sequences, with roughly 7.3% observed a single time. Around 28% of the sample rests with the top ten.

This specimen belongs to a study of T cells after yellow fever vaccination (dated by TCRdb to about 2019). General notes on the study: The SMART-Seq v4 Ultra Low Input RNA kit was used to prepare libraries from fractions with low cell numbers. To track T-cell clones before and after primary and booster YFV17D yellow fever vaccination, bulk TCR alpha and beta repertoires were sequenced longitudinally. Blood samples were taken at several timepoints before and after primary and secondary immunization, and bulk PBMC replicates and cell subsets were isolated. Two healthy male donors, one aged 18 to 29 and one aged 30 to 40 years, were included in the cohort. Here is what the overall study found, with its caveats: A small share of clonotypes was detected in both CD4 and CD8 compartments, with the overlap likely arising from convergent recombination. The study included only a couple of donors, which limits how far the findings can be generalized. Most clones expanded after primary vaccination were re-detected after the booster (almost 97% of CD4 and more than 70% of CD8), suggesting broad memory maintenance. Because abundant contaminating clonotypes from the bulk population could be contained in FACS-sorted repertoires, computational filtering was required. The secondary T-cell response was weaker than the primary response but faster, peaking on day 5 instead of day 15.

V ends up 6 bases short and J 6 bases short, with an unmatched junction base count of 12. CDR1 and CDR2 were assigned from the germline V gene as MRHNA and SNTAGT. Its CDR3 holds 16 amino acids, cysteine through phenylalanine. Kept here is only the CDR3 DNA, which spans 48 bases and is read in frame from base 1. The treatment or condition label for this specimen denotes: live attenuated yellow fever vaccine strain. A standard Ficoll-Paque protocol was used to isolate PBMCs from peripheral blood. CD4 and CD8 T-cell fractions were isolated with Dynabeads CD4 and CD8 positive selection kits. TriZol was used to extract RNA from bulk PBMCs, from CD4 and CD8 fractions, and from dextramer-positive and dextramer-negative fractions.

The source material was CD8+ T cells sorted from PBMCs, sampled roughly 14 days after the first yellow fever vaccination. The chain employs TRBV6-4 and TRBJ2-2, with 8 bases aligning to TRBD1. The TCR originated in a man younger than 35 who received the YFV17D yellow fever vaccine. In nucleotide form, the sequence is TGTGCCAGCAGCGAAACCCCCGGACAGGGATCCGGGGAGCTGTTTTTT. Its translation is CASSETPGQGSGELFF.